This T cell receptor (beta chain) was identified in a study of cytomegalovirus exposure and HLA in healthy donors. Study-wide points: The study listed some 160 cytomegalovirus-associated TCR beta chains.

In the case of this clone: Antigen: not known.

The germline V and J ends were trimmed by 4 bases and 1 base, with 13 bases remaining between them. The CDR3 is 16 residues long. CDR1 and CDR2 (germline): SGHTA, FQGTGA. Clones were sequenced by immunoSEQ multiplex PCR, and TCRdb holds only the in-frame ones, with some missing. The table records about 160,000 clones, approximately 96% of them present only once. The source material was PBMCs. The chain recombines TRBV7-3 with TRBJ2-2, with D possibly being TRBD1 (6 bases). The sequence derives from a woman under 30 in good health and CMV-seronegative. The CDR3, as DNA: TGTGCCAGCAGCTCGCAGGGGAATATGAACACCGGGGAGCTGTTTTTT. Amino acids: CASSSQGNMNTGELFF.